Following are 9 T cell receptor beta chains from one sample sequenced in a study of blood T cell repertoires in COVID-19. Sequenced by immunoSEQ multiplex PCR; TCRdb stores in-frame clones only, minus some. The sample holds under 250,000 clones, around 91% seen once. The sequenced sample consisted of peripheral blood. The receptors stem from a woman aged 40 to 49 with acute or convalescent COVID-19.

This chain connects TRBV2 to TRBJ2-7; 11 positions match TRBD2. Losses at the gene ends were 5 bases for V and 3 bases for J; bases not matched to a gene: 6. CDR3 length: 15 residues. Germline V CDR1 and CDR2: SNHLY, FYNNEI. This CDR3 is CASSYGTSGVYEQYV. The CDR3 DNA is TGTGCCAGCAGTTACGGGACTAGCGGAGTCTACGAGCAGTACGTC.

CDR3 bases: TGTGCCAGCAGAGAATTCAGGGGGCGCGGCGGGGGTGCGGAGACCCAGTACTTC. Translated: CASREFRGRGGGAETQYF. The V call is TRBV5-8, the J call TRBJ2-5; D may be TRBD1 (8 bases). The CDR3 spans 18 residues. V was trimmed by 5 bases and J by 5 bases, leaving 28 bases between them. Germline CDR1 SGHTS, CDR2 YDEGEE.

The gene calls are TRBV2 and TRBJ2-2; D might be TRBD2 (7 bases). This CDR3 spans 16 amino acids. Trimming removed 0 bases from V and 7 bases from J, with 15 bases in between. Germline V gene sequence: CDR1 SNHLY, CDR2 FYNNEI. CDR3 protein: CASSEARGGVIGELFF. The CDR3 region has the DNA TGTGCCAGCAGTGAAGCGCGAGGGGGGGTGATCGGGGAGCTGTTTTTT. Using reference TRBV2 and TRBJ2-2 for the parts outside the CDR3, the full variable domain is EPEVTQTPSHQVTQMGQEVILRCVPISNHLYFYWYRQILGQKVEFLVSFYNNEISEKSEIFDDQFSVERPDGSNFTLKIRSTKLEDSAMYFCASSEARGGVIGELFFGEGSRLTVL.

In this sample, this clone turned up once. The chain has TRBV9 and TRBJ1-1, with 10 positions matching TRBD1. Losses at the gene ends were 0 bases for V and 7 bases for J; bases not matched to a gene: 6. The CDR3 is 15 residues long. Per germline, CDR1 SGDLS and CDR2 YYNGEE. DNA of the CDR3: TGTGCCAGCAGCGTAGGGATTGGACAGGGGGATGAAGCTTTCTTT. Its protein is CASSVGIGQGDEAFF.

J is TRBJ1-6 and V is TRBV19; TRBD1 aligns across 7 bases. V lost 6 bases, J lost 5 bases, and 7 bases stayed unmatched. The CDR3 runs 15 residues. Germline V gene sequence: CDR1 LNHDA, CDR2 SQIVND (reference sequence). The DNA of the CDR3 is TGTGCCAGTAGCTCGGGACAGCTGAATAATTCACCCCTCCACTTT. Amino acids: CASSSGQLNNSPLHF.

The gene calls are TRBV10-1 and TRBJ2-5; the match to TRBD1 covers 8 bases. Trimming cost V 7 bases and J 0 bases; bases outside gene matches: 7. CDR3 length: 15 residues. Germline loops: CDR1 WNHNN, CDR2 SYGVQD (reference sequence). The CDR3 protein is CASNLDRGHQETQYF. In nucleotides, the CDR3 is TGCGCCAGCAACCTCGACAGGGGCCACCAAGAGACCCAGTACTTC.

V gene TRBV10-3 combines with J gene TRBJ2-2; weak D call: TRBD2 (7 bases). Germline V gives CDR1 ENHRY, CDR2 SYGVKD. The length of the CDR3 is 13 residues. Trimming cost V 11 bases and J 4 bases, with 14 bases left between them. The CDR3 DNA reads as TGTGCCGCGAGGGGGGGGCTCACCGGGGAGCTGTTTTTT. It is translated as CAARGGLTGELFF.

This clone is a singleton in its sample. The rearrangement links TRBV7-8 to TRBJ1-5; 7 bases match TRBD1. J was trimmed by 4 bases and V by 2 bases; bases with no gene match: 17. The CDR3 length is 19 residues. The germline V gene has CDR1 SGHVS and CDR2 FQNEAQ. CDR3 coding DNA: TGTGCCAGCAGCTTAAAACGAAATACGCGAGGGGACAGAAATCAGCCCCAGCATTTT. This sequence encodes CASSLKRNTRGDRNQPQHF. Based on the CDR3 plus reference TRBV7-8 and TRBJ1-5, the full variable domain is GAGVSQSPRYKVAKRGQDVALRCDPISGHVSLFWYQQALGQGPEFLTYFQNEAQLDKSGLPSDRFFAERPEGSVSTLKIQRTQQEDSAVYLCASSLKRNTRGDRNQPQHFGDGTRLSIL.

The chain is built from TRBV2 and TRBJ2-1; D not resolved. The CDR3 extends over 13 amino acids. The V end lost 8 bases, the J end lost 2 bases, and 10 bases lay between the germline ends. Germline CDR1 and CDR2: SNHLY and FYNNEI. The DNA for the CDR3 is TGTGCCAGCCCGAGGTCGACCTACAATGAGCAGTTCTTC. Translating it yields CASPRSTYNEQFF.